This is a list of T cell receptor beta chains from one sample in a study of blood T cell repertoires in COVID-19. Assay used: immunoSEQ multiplex PCR; TCRdb lists only in-frame clones, some missing. The sample has 56,000 or so clones; roughly 89% are singletons. Sequencing was performed on peripheral blood. The receptor source for this set is a woman aged 55-70 years with COVID-19, enrolled during active disease. Both conserved end residues are part of each CDR3. The D gene is left open where the match is weak. Clone size is not always given. Where it is, it says once, few, many or a class for expanded clones.

v_gene,j_gene,d_gene,len,abundance,CDR3aa
TRBV25-1,TRBJ1-6,-,16,-,CASSEYGRGASSPLHF
TRBV4-3,TRBJ2-1,-,13,few,CASSQRTGTRQFF
TRBV7-9,TRBJ1-1,-,15,-,CASSLVLSVNTEAFF
TRBV25-1,TRBJ2-3,TRBD2,16,-,CASSRAAGGPTDTQYF
TRBV6-5,TRBJ2-7,-,16,-,CASSYNSNRFPYEQYF
TRBV7-8,TRBJ1-1,-,15,-,CASSLSGGLNTEAFF
TRBV27,TRBJ2-2,-,19,-,CASRVESRGGGFNTGELFF
TRBV3-1/TRBV3-2,TRBJ1-2,-,13,-,CASSQAGVSGYTF
TRBV7-9,TRBJ1-3,-,13,-,CASSLRGWDTIYF
TRBV15,TRBJ1-1,-,15,-,CATSSPGGENTEAFF
TRBV6-2/TRBV6-3,TRBJ2-2,TRBD1,17,-,CASSSLPGQGTTGELFF
TRBV18,TRBJ1-2,TRBD1,14,-,CASSQDRGQLGYTF
TRBV4-3,TRBJ1-2,TRBD1,18,once,CASSQVGRTGGRDYGYTF
TRBV7-2,TRBJ1-2,TRBD1,15,-,CASSRGQGGSYGYTF
TRBV20-1,TRBJ2-1,-,14,-,CSASGLWADNEQFF
TRBV2,TRBJ2-6,TRBD1,17,once,CASRAGQGSSGANVLTF
TRBV24-1,TRBJ2-1,TRBD1,12,few,CATSDRTGRGFF
TRBV27,TRBJ2-1,-,14,-,CASSFAGADNEQFF
TRBV2,TRBJ1-2,TRBD1,15,-,CASSEQGQGNYGYTF
TRBV29-1,TRBJ2-1,TRBD1,15,-,CSVGGTGVSYNEQFF
TRBV18,TRBJ2-7,-,12,once,CASSIQLSEQYF
TRBV6-2/TRBV6-3,TRBJ1-1,-,18,-,CASSYSAPDSISNTEAFF
TRBV5-8,TRBJ2-3,TRBD1,14,-,CASSDRTGLHTQYF
TRBV4-1,TRBJ1-5,TRBD1,15,-,CASGITGDSNQPQHF
TRBV19,TRBJ2-1,-,14,-,CASSVEWGRNEQFF
TRBV19,TRBJ2-1,-,16,-,CASSLGAGANWNEQFF
TRBV27,TRBJ2-7,TRBD1,14,-,CATSWGQGTYEQYF
TRBV29-1,TRBJ1-1,TRBD1,11,-,CSGVGQGMAFF
TRBV7-2,TRBJ2-2,TRBD1,15,-,CASSPDRSNTGELFF